Each of the 13 T cell receptor beta chains below was sequenced from the same sample in a study of CD8 T cells in ankylosing spondylitis. Using its own MiXCR run on the 5' RACE reads, TCRdb lists one record per CDR3 protein. The repertoire includes about 540,000 distinct CDR3 sequences, 9.5% to 15% of them detected once, and nearly 7% sits in the top ten. What these receptors recognize is not known. Study outcomes and limitations: In ankylosing spondylitis blood, a motif of about eight highly homologous TCR beta variants appeared characteristic.

Sequences were obtained from blood, either unsorted or a sorted T cell fraction (not recorded which). These receptors were taken from a male donor with ankylosing spondylitis.

This clonotype has only a few counts. The CDR3 nucleotides read TGTGCCAGCAGCCAGCTGGGGGAATCATTGCCCCAGCATTTT. Its protein product is CASSQLGESLPQHF. V and J are TRBV12-3 or TRBV12-4 and TRBJ1-5; tentative D call: TRBD1 (5 bases). This CDR3 has 14 amino acids. V was cut by 6 bases and J by 9 bases, with 18 bases left in between.

The chain is built from TRBV3-1 and TRBJ1-3; D might be TRBD1 (5 bases). The germline V gene has CDR1 LGHDT and CDR2 YNNKEL (reference sequence). Deletions cut 0 bases from V and 0 bases from J, with 9 bases between. This CDR3 is 16 amino acids long. CDR3 nucleotides: TGTGCCAGCAGCCAAGAGAGGGGTTCCTCTGGAAACACCATATATTTT. It encodes CASSQERGSSGNTIYF.

This clonotype was found a few times. V gene TRBV11-3 combines with J gene TRBJ2-2, with D maybe TRBD1 (5 bases). The CDR3 has 16 residues. CDR1 and CDR2 (germline): SGHNT, YENEEA. Trimming removed 1 base from V and 0 bases from J, with 9 bases in between. The CDR3 nucleotides are TGTGCCAGCAGCTTAGGGTTGGGGCCGAACACCGGGGAGCTGTTTTTT. This translates into CASSLGLGPNTGELFF.

The chain couples TRBV5-1 to TRBJ2-7, with 8 positions matching TRBD1. The CDR3 is 15 residues long. The V segment lost 4 bases and the J segment 1 base; nucleotides outside the gene matches: 7. CDR1 and CDR2 (germline): SGHRS, YFSETQ. CDR3 nucleotide sequence: TGCGCCAGCAGCCCACAGGGACAGGAGTCCTACGAGCAGTACTTC. This translates into CASSPQGQESYEQYF. The full variable domain, rest sourced from reference TRBV5-1 and TRBJ2-7, is KAGVTQTPRYLIKTRGQQVTLSCSPISGHRSVSWYQQTPGQGLQFLFEYFSETQRNKGNFPGRFSGRQFSNSRSEMNVSTLELGDSALYLCASSPQGQESYEQYFGPGTRLTVT.

The J gene is TRBJ2-7, the V gene TRBV29-1; TRBD1 matches at 10 bases. The CDR3 loop spans 15 amino acids. Germline values: CDR1 SQVTM, CDR2 ANQGSEA. With V trimmed by 6 bases and J by 1 base, 9 bases remained unmatched. In nucleotides, the CDR3 is TGCAGCGTAGGACAGGGGGTAACTGGATCCTACGAGCAGTACTTC. Translated, it gives CSVGQGVTGSYEQYF.

This clonotype was found many times. Written as DNA, the CDR3 is TGCGCCAGCAGCTCGCCTCAGACGGAAGAGACCCAGTACTTC. As protein: CASSSPQTEETQYF. The V call is TRBV5-1, the J call TRBJ2-5; D not certain. This CDR3 is 14 amino acids long. Germline V gene sequence: CDR1 SGHRS, CDR2 YFSETQ. The germline V and J ends were trimmed by 3 bases and 3 bases, with 12 bases remaining between them.

At least ten counts were recorded for this clonotype. The DNA of the CDR3 is TGTGCCAGCAGCAACAAGAGGACAGAGTACTATGGCTACACCTTC. Its translation: CASSNKRTEYYGYTF. The chain recombines TRBV7-8 with TRBJ1-2; D might be TRBD1 (6 bases). CDR3 size: 15 residues. CDR1 SGHVS and CDR2 FQNEAQ come from the germline V gene. Trimming cost V 5 bases and J 3 bases, with 16 bases left between them.

The genes are TRBV5-6 and TRBJ2-3; no firm D call. From germline, CDR1 is SGHDT and CDR2 YYEEEE. This CDR3 region has 16 residues. Trimming took 1 base from V and 0 from J, leaving 12 bases between them. CDR3 in DNA: TGTGCCAGCAGCTTGCTGGGTTCGGCAAGCACAGATACGCAGTATTTT. Encoded protein: CASSLLGSASTDTQYF.

This clonotype was counted ten times or more. The chain is built from TRBV12-3 or TRBV12-4 and TRBJ2-1, with D possibly being TRBD2 (5 bases). V was pared by 6 bases and J by 9 bases, with 9 bases between. The CDR3 totals 11 residues. The CDR3 DNA is TGTGCCAGCAGGAGGGAGTCTGAGCAGTTCTTC. Translating gives CASRRESEQFF.

In its sample, this clonotype was seen a few times. As DNA, the CDR3 is TGTGCCAGCAGGAGAAACACGGGACAGGGTCTCGCAGATACGCAGTATTTT. Translating gives CASRRNTGQGLADTQYF. The J gene is TRBJ2-3, the V gene TRBV6-1; 9 positions agree with TRBD1. V trimming: 6 bases; J trimming: 4 bases; junction bases outside the gene matches: 14. Per germline, CDR1 MNHNS and CDR2 SASEGT. The CDR3 extends over 17 amino acids.

The chain combines TRBV24-1 with TRBJ2-1; the match to TRBD2 covers 14 bases. CDR3 length equals 16 residues. Trimming removed 1 base from V and 8 bases from J; junction bases left unmatched: 3. Germline lookup yields CDR1 KGHDR and CDR2 SFDVKD. CDR3 sequence reads: CATSDLGTSGSHEQFF. CDR3 DNA sequence: TGTGCCACCAGTGATTTAGGGACTAGCGGGAGTCATGAGCAGTTCTTC.

The chain has TRBV20-1 and TRBJ2-3; D possibly corresponds to TRBD1 (8 bases). V was cut by 6 bases and J by 4 bases, with 20 bases left in between. The CDR3 covers 15 residues. Germline CDR1 reads DFQATT; CDR2 reads SNEGSKA (reference sequence). The CDR3 spells CSATSGQGGSDTQYF. Written as DNA, the CDR3 is TGCAGTGCCACGTCAGGACAGGGAGGGTCAGATACGCAGTATTTT.

V usage is TRBV20-1 and J usage is TRBJ2-1, with D perhaps matching TRBD1 (5 bases). The CDR3 runs 14 residues. Trimming removed 0 bases from V and 3 bases from J, with 9 bases in between. Germline assignment: CDR1 DFQATT and CDR2 SNEGSKA (reference sequence). The CDR3 DNA reads TGCAGTGCTAGAGATGGGGCGAGCTACAATGAGCAGTTCTTC. Translation gives CSARDGASYNEQFF.